The rows below give T cell receptor beta chains drawn from one sample of a study of T cell responses to AZD1222 COVID-19 vaccine. The table came from immunoSEQ multiplex PCR; TCRdb's copy has only in-frame clones and leaves some out. The top ten hold about 14% of the sample, which has under 70,000 clones, approximately 88% seen once. Sequenced material: peripheral blood, taken 28 days after the second AZD1222 dose. The receptors were gathered from an adult who received the AZD1222 COVID-19 vaccine. CDR3s include the opening cysteine and the closing phenylalanine or tryptophan. Fields, in order: clone size, J gene, V gene, D gene, CDR3 protein, CDR3 DNA. D genes are given only for firm matches. Where a row states a size, it is once, few, many or the class of an expanded clone; other rows omit it.

-	TRBJ2-7	TRBV5-1	-	CASSPGLDPPYEQYF	TGCGCCAGCAGCCCTGGGCTCGACCCCCCCTACGAGCAGTACTTC
-	TRBJ1-5	TRBV3-1/TRBV3-2	-	CASSRTGSNQPQHF	TGTGCCAGCAGCCGAACGGGGAGCAATCAGCCCCAGCATTTT
-	TRBJ2-7	TRBV6-5	TRBD1	CASSYSTGDFNEQYF	TGTGCCAGCAGTTACTCAACAGGGGATTTCAACGAGCAGTACTTC
-	TRBJ2-5	TRBV19	TRBD1	CASSNTGDQQTQYF	TGTGCCAGTAGTAATACAGGGGATCAACAGACCCAGTACTTC
-	TRBJ2-1	TRBV7-9	TRBD2	CASSLRTSGSYNEQFF	TGTGCCAGCAGCCTCCGGACTAGCGGGTCCTACAATGAGCAGTTCTTC
few	TRBJ2-2	TRBV29-1	-	CSVGGEGGTGELFF	TGCAGCGTTGGAGGGGAAGGGGGCACCGGGGAGCTGTTTTTT
-	TRBJ2-1	TRBV5-1	-	CASSLAQGPYNEQFF	TGCGCCAGCAGCTTGGCCCAGGGTCCCTACAATGAGCAGTTCTTC
-	TRBJ2-7	TRBV27	TRBD2	CASSPMVGLADSYEQYF	TGTGCCAGCAGTCCTATGGTGGGGCTAGCGGACTCCTACGAGCAGTACTTC
-	TRBJ2-5	TRBV29-1	-	CSVRPAQETQYF	TGCAGCGTTCGGCCGGCTCAAGAGACCCAGTACTTC
-	TRBJ1-4	TRBV15	-	CATSPLGSDEKLFF	TGTGCCACCAGTCCCTTGGGCTCGGATGAAAAACTGTTTTTT